Following are 11 T cell receptor beta chains from one sample sequenced in a study. TCRdb analysed the 5' RACE reads with MiXCR anew, one entry per CDR3 protein. The sample records about 10,000 distinct CDR3 sequences, 14% being singletons. Tregs were sorted as CD4+CD25+CD127-/low cells. Sequenced sample: Tregs sorted from blood. The receptors here all came from a female donor with breast cancer.

This clonotype was detected many times. This chain joins TRBV5-1 and TRBJ2-1; weak D call: TRBD1 (6 bases). Germline-derived CDR1 and CDR2 are SGHRS and YFSETQ. The CDR3 covers 17 residues. V lost 1 base and J lost 2, with 16 bases in between. CDR3 in amino acids: CASSLRRDTGTYNEQFF. The CDR3 DNA follows: TGCGCCAGCAGCTTGAGACGGGACACTGGTACCTACAATGAGCAGTTCTTC.

Judged by abundance, this clonotype is medium-sized. The chain is built from TRBV4-2 and TRBJ2-2, with 10 bases matching TRBD2. V lost 1 base to trimming and J lost 2 bases; unmatched junction nucleotides: 10. Germline V CDR1 and CDR2: LGHNA, YNFKEQ. This CDR3 spans 19 amino acids. Here the CDR3 reads CASSQGISSGGTNTGELFF. The CDR3 bases are TGTGCCAGCAGCCAAGGGATCTCTAGCGGGGGCACAAACACCGGGGAGCTGTTTTTT.

J is TRBJ2-1 and V is TRBV20-1; 7 bases are a match to TRBD1. Germline V CDR1 and CDR2: DFQATT, SNEGSKA (reference sequence). The CDR3 length is 12 residues. CDR3 coding DNA: TGCAGCGGACGACAGGGAACGAATGAGCAGTTCTTC. Amino acids: CSGRQGTNEQFF.

Worth noting for this clonotype: A much larger clone sits a single nucleotide away, making a read error possible. The genes are TRBV6-1 and TRBJ2-7; D unresolved. From germline, CDR1 is MNHNS and CDR2 SASEGT. The CDR3 is 15 amino acids. CDR3: CANSENPAGSYEQYF. DNA of the CDR3: TGTGCCAACAGTGAAAATCCGGCAGGATCCTACGAGCAGTACTTC.

With regard to this clonotype: A read error may be the cause here, since a much bigger clone is one base away. It is likely a read error, because the conserved phenylalanine at the end of the CDR3 is missing. The rearrangement uses TRBV5-1 and TRBJ1-1; D gene uncertain. Trimming took 0 bases from V and 3 from J, leaving 9 bases between them. Germline V gene lookup returns CDR1 SGHRS and CDR2 YFSETQ. The CDR3 spans 14 residues. The CDR3 region has the DNA TGCGCCAGCAGCTTGGCCCCCCCGTACACTGAAGCTTTCTGT. Translation: CASSLAPPYTEAFC.

This clonotype came up many times. The V and J genes are TRBV5-1 and TRBJ2-3; D may be TRBD2 (6 bases). Trimming took off 5 bases at V and 2 bases at J, with 18 bases between the two ends. The CDR3 consists of 16 residues. Germline V gives CDR1 SGHRS, CDR2 YFSETQ. The CDR3 DNA sequence: TGCGCCAGCAGAGGATTAGCGGTCCAGGACACAGATACGCAGTATTTT. It is translated as CASRGLAVQDTDTQYF.

V is TRBV7-2 and J is TRBJ2-1; a possible D gene is TRBD2 (5 bases). Germline assignment: CDR1 SGHTA and CDR2 FQGNSA. The CDR3 is 15 residues long. V lost 5 bases, J lost 10 bases, and 21 bases lay in between. The CDR3 protein is CASSQIGISAQEQFF. CDR3 in DNA: TGTGCCAGCAGCCAAATCGGGATCAGCGCTCAAGAGCAGTTCTTC.

This clonotype has ten or more counts. The rearrangement joins TRBV7-8 to TRBJ1-5; D is unclear. There are 13 residues in the CDR3. V was shortened by 1 base and J by 5 bases, with 6 bases between the two germline ends. Germline CDR1 SGHVS, CDR2 FQNEAQ. In nucleotides, the CDR3 is TGTGCCAGCAGCTTAGGGCCCTATCAGCCCCAGCATTTT. Its translation is CASSLGPYQPQHF. Combining the CDR3 with reference TRBV7-8 and TRBJ1-5 gives the whole variable domain GAGVSQSPRYKVAKRGQDVALRCDPISGHVSLFWYQQALGQGPEFLTYFQNEAQLDKSGLPSDRFFAERPEGSVSTLKIQRTQQEDSAVYLCASSLGPYQPQHFGDGTRLSIL.

Ten or more counts support this clonotype. CDR3 DNA: TGTGCCAGCAGTCCGGACCGGCAACAAGAGACCCAGTACTTC. This gives the protein CASSPDRQQETQYF. This rearrangement joins TRBV28 to TRBJ2-5; D call uncertain. CDR1 is MDHEN, CDR2 SYDVKM, per germline. This CDR3 has 14 amino acids. The V gene lost 5 bases and the J gene lost 2 bases, with 12 bases spanning the gap.

This clonotype was seen repeatedly, ten times or more. The J gene is TRBJ2-7, the V gene TRBV20-1; 10 bases are a match to TRBD2. J was trimmed by 3 bases and V by 3 bases; bases with no gene match: 8. This CDR3 spans 15 amino acids. Germline lookup yields CDR1 DFQATT and CDR2 SNEGSKA (reference sequence). CDR3 in amino acids: CSARDPGLAYYEQYF. The CDR3 DNA follows: TGCAGTGCTAGGGACCCGGGACTAGCGTACTACGAGCAGTACTTC.

This clonotype appeared many times. The rearrangement links TRBV7-2 to TRBJ2-7, with 9 bases that match TRBD2. Germline V gene sequence: CDR1 SGHTA, CDR2 FQGNSA. The CDR3 contains 18 residues. V lost 3 bases to trimming and J lost 2 bases; unmatched junction nucleotides: 14. The CDR3 sequence is CASSLIIWGSGSPYEQYF. DNA of the CDR3: TGTGCCAGCAGCTTGATTATATGGGGTAGCGGGAGTCCCTACGAGCAGTACTTC.